This is a list of T cell receptor beta chains from one sample in a study of control samples from healthy donors and cancer patients. Sequenced by immunoSEQ multiplex PCR; TCRdb stores in-frame clones only, minus some. The data contain 95,000 to 150,000 clones, 91% of them singletons. Sequences were obtained from blood. The receptors come from a woman in her late teens or twenties in good health. Each CDR3 is given without its conserved first and last residue.

v_gene,j_gene,CDR3aa
TRBV28,TRBJ2-7,ASSMRGRYEQY
TRBV2,TRBJ2-1,ASSETVAGGAGNEQF
TRBV9,TRBJ2-7,ASSVEAVADEQY
TRBV7-2,TRBJ2-7,ASSLGRDLSSYEQY
TRBV11-2,TRBJ2-7,ASSLDGTIIYEQY
TRBV7-8,TRBJ1-1,ASIQSGNTEAF
TRBV7-2,TRBJ1-3,ASISLGWDSGSGNTIY
TRBV5-1,TRBJ2-2,ASSLQGTGELF
TRBV5-4,TRBJ2-7,ASSRGAGATTYEQY
TRBV7-2,TRBJ2-3,ASSLSRAPTDTQY
TRBV27,TRBJ2-1,ASSLLRSGGLRSEQF
TRBV7-9,TRBJ2-3,ASSPTADTQY
TRBV5-4,TRBJ2-3,ASSRGGDSRAADTQY
TRBV11-2,TRBJ2-5,ASSKQIAPQETQY
TRBV20-1,TRBJ1-5,SASGDSNQPQH
TRBV7-9,TRBJ2-2,ASSPGQVGELF
TRBV19,TRBJ2-3,ASSIGGALLPDTQY
TRBV27,TRBJ2-7,ASSLSPDRGKSYEQY
TRBV18,TRBJ1-5,ASSPWGGNRASNQPQH
TRBV6-5,TRBJ2-7,ASTPTLDSSYEQY
TRBV29-1,TRBJ2-1,SVRRIAYNEQF
TRBV28,TRBJ2-7,ASSIVSQGTGGPYEQY
TRBV19,TRBJ1-2,ASSLRPDRDYGYT
TRBV9,TRBJ2-3,ASSGTGRGIDTQY
TRBV30,TRBJ1-1,ACIGPFNTEAF
TRBV4-3,TRBJ2-3,ASSQDTRGTTDTQY
TRBV27,TRBJ1-3,ASSSGNTIY
TRBV27,TRBJ2-2,ASSLYRLGWTGELF